Listed here is a single T cell receptor beta chain. Its antigen is unknown. Base qualities are not recorded, but no much larger clone differs from it by a single base. These data come from a study of Ad26.COV2.S vaccination and SARS-CoV-2 variants (dated by TCRdb to the early 2020s). Background for the entire study: Vaccine-arm donors came from COV1001, a multicentre, randomized, double-blind, placebo-controlled phase I-IIa trial of Ad26.COV2.S in healthy adults. Ad26.COV2.S was given intramuscularly at 5x10^10 or 1x10^11 viral particles, as a single shot or as two shots 56 days apart. Sequencing of the TCRbeta repertoire served to evaluate the specificity and breadth of SARS-CoV-2-reactive T cell receptors following Ad26.COV2.S vaccination. The TCR-sequenced set comprised around 30 samples: around 20 Ad26.COV2.S vaccine recipients, 5 placebo recipients and 8 SARS-CoV-2 convalescent individuals. Participants in the trial were split at random into five groups of five each, receiving low-dose or high-dose Ad26.COV2.S once or twice, or else placebo on both occasions. Investigators remained blinded to trial group allocation during experiments and outcome assessment.

According to the study, the label for this sample's treatment or condition signals: about 20 received Ad26.COV2.S at low or high dose, single or two shots; 5 received placebo; per-sample allocation not given. For vaccine and placebo recipients, repertoires were sequenced using samples collected on day 63 after the first injection. Between 29 July and 7 August 2020, Cohort 1b enrolled about 27 adults aged 18-55 years at one site in Boston, USA. Ad26.COV2.S consisted of a replication-incompetent adenovirus type 26 vector by which a prefusion-stabilized SARS-CoV-2 spike protein from the original Wuhan strain was expressed. From a lookup of the germline V gene, CDR1 and CDR2 are SNHLY and FYNNEI. Inclusive of the bounding cysteine and phenylalanine, the CDR3 is 15 residues long. Only the CDR3 part of the read is kept: 45 bases, read in frame from the first base. Deletion took 4 bases off V and 2 bases off J, with a span of 11 bases between the germline ends.

What the research found in general, with its limitations: Spike-specific TCR breadth was higher in Ad26.COV2.S recipients than in placebo recipients (P = 0.0014). Comparable non-spike TCR breadth was observed between vaccine and placebo recipients, consistent with only spike being contained in the vaccine. It was noted by the authors that total T cell responses may have been underestimated by the TCR breadth and depth analyses. Comparing responses between vaccine doses or regimens was not something the study was powered to do. After vaccination, substantial breadth of spike-specific CD8+ and CD4+ T cell responses was reported.

The immunoSEQ Assay was used to sequence TCRbeta CDR3 regions. After extraction, genomic DNA underwent amplification by bias-controlled multiplex PCR, followed by high-throughput sequencing. Per the original workflow: To quantify the absolute abundance of every unique TCRbeta CDR3 region, sequences were collapsed and filtered. T cell fraction was estimated by normalizing TCRbeta template counts to usable DNA, which was measured by amplifying reference genes present in all nucleated cells. Repertoire TCRs were annotated as SARS-CoV-2-specific when V gene, CDR3 amino acid sequence and J gene were exactly matched to a known reactive TCR set. The reference SARS-CoV-2 TCR set was derived from MIRA and filtered for enrichment in COVID-19-positive ImmuneCODE repertoires, a step that removed public or cross-reactive TCRs. Based on the MIRA antigens, annotated TCRs were further analysed at the level of specific ORF or position within ORF. Breadth was defined as annotated unique rearrangements over total unique productive rearrangements; depth was the summed frequency of those rearrangements. TCR breadth was compared between groups using two-sided Wilcoxon rank-sum tests. TCRdb retrieved this table from immuneACCESS and kept in-frame rearrangements only. Not all clones are present; in checked studies, unresolved V genes account for under half, and no reason is known for the remainder. V and J calls and clone size are as listed in that table; D and trimming were resolved from the DNA. This sample comprises 200,000 to 300,000 clones, 87% of them detected only once. The ten top clones hold under 3% of the sample.

This specimen was peripheral blood, taken in a trial of Ad26.COV2.S vaccine versus placebo. The chain is assembled from TRBV2 and TRBJ2-2; the D segment could be TRBD2, given 5 matching bases. The TCR sequence derives from a person aged 18-65 years who received the Ad26.COV2.S COVID-19 vaccine or a placebo. DNA sequence: TGTGCCAGCAGTGCGAGTGGGAGTAACACCGGGGAGCTGTTTTTT. The resulting protein is CASSASGSNTGELFF. Beyond the CDR3, the reference TRBV2 and TRBJ2-2 genes provide the residues; the full variable domain reads: EPEVTQTPSHQVTQMGQEVILRCVPISNHLYFYWYRQILGQKVEFLVSFYNNEISEKSEIFDDQFSVERPDGSNFTLKIRSTKLEDSAMYFCASSASGSNTGELFFGEGSRLTVL.